One and the same sample provided the 10 T cell receptor beta chains below, sequenced in a study of CD8 T cells in ankylosing spondylitis. From the 5' RACE reads, TCRdb called clonotypes with MiXCR, one entry per CDR3 protein. Altogether roughly 190,000 distinct CDR3 sequences are present, around 13% being singletons, with the ten largest covering approximately 17%. The sequenced sample consisted of blood, either unsorted or a sorted T cell fraction (not recorded which). The receptors here all came from a male donor with ankylosing spondylitis or in good health (not recorded which).

This clonotype turned up a few times. The limits of the CDR3 on the DNA are not certain, so only TCRdb's listed CDR3 is given. The rearrangement uses TRBV7-9 and TRBJ1-1; TRBD1 is taken as the D call from the table, unchecked against the DNA. The germline CDR1 and CDR2 sequences are SEHNR and FQNEAQ (reference sequence). From its first to its last residue, the CDR3 has 14 amino acids. The CDR3 loop reads CASSFLWRATGTFF.

This chain connects TRBV9 to TRBJ1-2; TRBD1 is a possible D gene (5 bases). V was shortened by 0 bases and J by 8 bases, with 11 bases between the two germline ends. Germline V CDR1 and CDR2: SGDLS, YYNGEE. The CDR3 has 13 residues. CDR3 amino acids: CASSVVQERGYTF. The CDR3 nucleotides read TGTGCCAGCAGCGTAGTACAGGAGAGGGGCTACACCTTC.

There are many counts of this clonotype. The chain recombines TRBV7-8 with TRBJ2-7, with 12 nucleotides matching TRBD2. The CDR3 consists of 16 residues. The V gene end was trimmed by 5 bases and the J gene end by 2 bases; junction bases not matched to a gene: 7. Germline-derived CDR1 and CDR2 are SGHVS and FQNEAQ. Here the CDR3 reads CASSKGLAGSTYEQYF. The CDR3 region has the DNA TGTGCCAGCAGCAAGGGACTAGCGGGTAGTACCTACGAGCAGTACTTC.

The V call is TRBV5-6, the J call TRBJ2-5; D perhaps matches TRBD1 (5 bases). Germline CDR1 reads SGHDT; CDR2 reads YYEEEE. The CDR3 runs to 13 residues. Trimming stripped 0 bases from V and 2 bases from J, with 5 bases between. This CDR3 reads CASSLEGQETQYF. CDR3 nucleotide sequence: TGTGCCAGCAGCTTGGAGGGGCAAGAGACCCAGTACTTC.

In its sample, this clonotype was seen many times. The genes are TRBV12-3 or TRBV12-4 and TRBJ2-1; 7 bases are shared with TRBD2. This CDR3 comprises 12 residues. V was pared by 11 bases and J by 7 bases, with 8 bases of the junction left unmatched. CDR3 sequence (DNA): TGTGCCCTCCGGGGCGGGAGTAATGAGCAGTTCTTC. Translated: CALRGGSNEQFF.

V and J are TRBV27 and TRBJ2-5, with D tentatively TRBD2 (5 bases). The germline V gene encodes CDR1 MNHEY and CDR2 SMNVEV (reference sequence). The CDR3 runs 13 residues. V was shortened by 6 bases and J by 5 bases, with 13 bases between the two germline ends. This CDR3 reads CASSSGSPETQYF. The CDR3 region has the DNA TGTGCCAGCAGCAGCGGTTCACCGGAGACCCAGTACTTC.

This clonotype was seen ten or more times. The genes are TRBV5-1 and TRBJ2-1; 10 nucleotides agree with TRBD2. The CDR3 extends over 15 amino acids. Germline V CDR1 and CDR2: SGHRS, YFSETQ. Trimming removed 2 bases from V and 4 bases from J; junction bases left unmatched: 3. The CDR3 DNA is TGCGCCAGCAGCTTCCCAGCGGGGGGGTACAATGAGCAGTTCTTC. It translates to CASSFPAGGYNEQFF.

The V and J genes are TRBV25-1 and TRBJ2-1; D gene uncertain. Germline CDR1 is MGHDK and CDR2 is SYGVNS. Trimming stripped 6 bases from V and 5 bases from J, with 17 bases between. The CDR3 extends over 15 amino acids. The CDR3 DNA sequence: TGTGCCAGCAGCTTGGACCCCAACACCCACAATGAGCAGTTCTTC. It specifies CASSLDPNTHNEQFF. Looking up the rest from reference TRBV25-1 and TRBJ2-1 gives the full variable domain: EADIYQTPRYLVIGTGKKITLECSQTMGHDKMYWYQQDPGMELHLIHYSYGVNSTEKGDLSSESTVSRIRTEHFPLTLESARPSHTSQYLCASSLDPNTHNEQFFGPGTRLTVL.

The rearrangement links TRBV5-1 to TRBJ2-4; 7 bases fit TRBD1. This CDR3 is built from 16 residues. After removal of 3 bases from V and 6 bases from J, the junction contained 12 bases not matched to a gene. CDR1 is SGHRS, CDR2 YFSETQ, per germline. The chain's CDR3 is CASSSTGDPFGNIQYF. The CDR3 coding sequence is TGCGCCAGCAGCTCCACAGGGGACCCATTCGGAAACATTCAGTACTTC.

This clonotype was recorded many times. This rearrangement joins TRBV7-9 to TRBJ1-1; 7 nucleotides align to TRBD1. Trimming took 5 bases from V and 1 from J; bases not matched to a gene: 4. Germline CDR1 and CDR2: SEHNR and FQNEAQ (reference sequence). This CDR3 has 14 residues. The CDR3 loop is CASSPRTGNTEAFF. The CDR3 DNA sequence: TGTGCCAGCAGCCCCCGGACAGGGAACACTGAAGCTTTCTTT.